The next 12 T cell receptor beta chains were all read from a single sample in a study of technical replicates of blood from a few donors. Measured with immunoSEQ multiplex PCR; TCRdb has only the in-frame clones, and not every one. Among approximately 73,000 clones listed, 90% to 95% were seen once. Sequences were obtained from T cells isolated from PBMCs. These receptors were obtained from a human donor in good health.

This clone was seen once. This chain joins TRBV7-9 and TRBJ2-6; D is unresolved. V lost 2 bases and J lost 0, with 14 bases in between. CDR3 length equals 18 residues. Germline loops: CDR1 SEHNR, CDR2 FQNEAQ (reference sequence). CDR3 sequence (DNA): TGTGCCAGCAGCTTAATTATTTCTGCGTTCTCTGGGGCCAACGTCCTGACTTTC. As protein: CASSLIISAFSGANVLTF.

In regard to this clone: An end of the junction differs from the germline gene, which may be a read error. The chain joins TRBV20-1 to TRBJ1-1; TRBD1 might be the D (5 bases). Germline assignment: CDR1 DFQATT and CDR2 SNEGSKA (reference sequence). This CDR3 comprises 10 residues. For the CDR3, the DNA is TGCAGTGCTAGTCGGGGGGTCTGGATCTTT. It translates to CSASRGVWIF.

This clone was counted once. V is TRBV9 and J is TRBJ2-3; 12 bases align to TRBD2. The germline V gene has CDR1 SGDLS and CDR2 YYNGEE. The CDR3 has 15 amino acids. V shed 3 bases, J shed 6 bases, and the junction held 5 bases outside the gene matches. CDR3: CASSGTSGAGDTQYF. In DNA form, the CDR3 reads TGTGCCAGCAGCGGGACTAGCGGGGCAGGGGATACGCAGTATTTT.

The chain recombines TRBV5-1 with TRBJ2-4; D might be TRBD2 (5 bases). The CDR3 runs to 16 residues. The germline gives CDR1 SGHRS, CDR2 YFSETQ. V lost 1 base and J lost 0, with 11 bases in between. Here the CDR3 reads CASSLYGELAKNIQYF. The CDR3 coding sequence is TGCGCCAGCAGCTTGTACGGGGAGCTAGCCAAAAACATTCAGTACTTC. Variable domain in full (rest from reference TRBV5-1 and TRBJ2-4): KAGVTQTPRYLIKTRGQQVTLSCSPISGHRSVSWYQQTPGQGLQFLFEYFSETQRNKGNFPGRFSGRQFSNSRSEMNVSTLELGDSALYLCASSLYGELAKNIQYFGAGTRLSVL.

V is TRBV13 and J is TRBJ2-2; D gene unclear. The length of the CDR3 is 14 residues. Germline values: CDR1 PRHDT, CDR2 FYEKMQ (reference sequence). The V end lost 2 bases, the J end lost 6 bases, and 10 bases lay between the germline ends. The CDR3 DNA reads as TGTGCCAGCAGCTTACTATCATTGGCCGGGGAGCTGTTTTTT. Residues: CASSLLSLAGELFF. The full variable domain, with the rest looked up from reference TRBV13 and TRBJ2-2, is AAGVIQSPRHLIKEKRETATLKCYPIPRHDTVYWYQQGPGQDPQFLISFYEKMQSDKGSIPDRFSAQQFSDYHSELNMSSLELGDSALYFCASSLLSLAGELFFGEGSRLTVL.

The chain joins TRBV7-2 to TRBJ2-7, with D perhaps TRBD2 (6 bases). CDR3 length equals 14 residues. In germline, CDR1 is SGHTA, CDR2 FQGNSA. The V end lost 8 bases, the J end lost 5 bases, and 19 bases lay between the germline ends. Here the CDR3 DNA reads TGTGCCAGCGATCCGTGGGGCGGGGCCGACGAGCAGTACTTC. Translated, it gives CASDPWGGADEQYF.

This clone was observed once. J is TRBJ2-7 and V is TRBV11-2; 7 bases match TRBD2. CDR1 and CDR2 (germline): SGHAT, FQNNGV. CDR3 length equals 15 residues. The J segment lost 2 bases and the V segment lost 8 bases, leaving 12 bases of the junction unmatched. CDR3 loop: CASRDLGGITYEQYF. The DNA for the CDR3 is TGTGCCAGCCGCGACCTCGGGGGGATAACCTACGAGCAGTACTTC.

In nucleotides, the CDR3 is TGTGCCAGTAGTATTTGGCACAGGGGGGCGGCCGAATCCAATGAGCAGTTCTTC. As protein: CASSIWHRGAAESNEQFF. The chain employs TRBV19 and TRBJ2-1; 8 nucleotides agree with TRBD1. Trimming at V came to 3 bases and at J to 6 bases, leaving 16 bases not matched to a gene. Germline V gene sequence: CDR1 LNHDA, CDR2 SQIVND (reference sequence). The CDR3 extends over 18 amino acids.

The V gene is TRBV7-6, the J gene TRBJ2-1, with a possible D match to TRBD2 (6 bases). In germline, CDR1 is SGHVS, CDR2 FNYEAQ. Trimming left V 5 bases short and J 3 bases short, with 17 bases between. This CDR3 spans 16 amino acids. Written as DNA, the CDR3 is TGTGCCAGCAGCCCCTTTAACGAGGGAGGCTACAATGAGCAGTTCTTC. Translated: CASSPFNEGGYNEQFF.

The chain employs TRBV11-3 and TRBJ2-1, with TRBD2 matching 12 bases. From germline, CDR1 is SGHNT and CDR2 YENEEA. The CDR3 totals 16 residues. V lost 5 bases, J lost 3 bases, and 5 bases stayed unmatched. The CDR3: CASSPILAGGYNEQFF. The CDR3 nucleotides are TGTGCCAGCAGCCCAATACTAGCGGGAGGCTACAATGAGCAGTTCTTC.

The count of this clone is one. The chain has TRBV28 and TRBJ1-1; maybe TRBD1 (5 bases). The V end was cut by 6 bases, the J end by 6 bases, with 20 bases between. The CDR3 is 15 amino acids. Germline V CDR1 and CDR2: MDHEN, SYDVKM. CDR3 nucleotide sequence: TGTGCCAGCAGCCATTACAGGAACGGGCTTTCTGAAGCTTTCTTT. It codes for CASSHYRNGLSEAFF.

The genes are TRBV28 and TRBJ1-1; perhaps TRBD1 as D (6 bases). Germline CDR1 and CDR2: MDHEN and SYDVKM. The CDR3 extends over 15 amino acids. V lost 1 base and J lost 6, with 15 bases in between. CDR3 in DNA: TGTGCCAGCAGTTTATCGGCGGGGGCCTGGGCTGAAGCTTTCTTT. Protein: CASSLSAGAWAEAFF.